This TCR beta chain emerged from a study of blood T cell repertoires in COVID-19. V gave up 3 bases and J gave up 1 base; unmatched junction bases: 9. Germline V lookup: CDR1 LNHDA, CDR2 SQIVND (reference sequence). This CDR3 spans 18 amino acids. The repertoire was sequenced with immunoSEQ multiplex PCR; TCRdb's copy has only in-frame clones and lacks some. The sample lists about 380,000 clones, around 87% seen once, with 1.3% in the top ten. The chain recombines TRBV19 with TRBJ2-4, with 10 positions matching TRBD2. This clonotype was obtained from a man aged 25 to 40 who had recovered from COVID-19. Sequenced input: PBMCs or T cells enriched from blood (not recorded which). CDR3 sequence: CASSIEASGGRAKNIQYF. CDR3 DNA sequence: TGTGCCAGTAGTATCGAGGCTAGCGGGGGCCGCGCCAAAAACATTCAGTACTTC.